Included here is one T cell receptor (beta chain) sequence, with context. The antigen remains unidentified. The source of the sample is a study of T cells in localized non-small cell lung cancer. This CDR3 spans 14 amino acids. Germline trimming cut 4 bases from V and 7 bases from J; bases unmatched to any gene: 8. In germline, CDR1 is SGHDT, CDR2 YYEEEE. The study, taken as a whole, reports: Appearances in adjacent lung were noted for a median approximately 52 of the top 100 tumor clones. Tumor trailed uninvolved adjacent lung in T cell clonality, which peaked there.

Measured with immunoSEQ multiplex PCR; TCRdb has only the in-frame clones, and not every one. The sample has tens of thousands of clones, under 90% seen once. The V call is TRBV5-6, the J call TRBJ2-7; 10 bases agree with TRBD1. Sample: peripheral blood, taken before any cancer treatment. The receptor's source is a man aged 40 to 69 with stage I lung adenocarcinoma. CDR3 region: CASSAGTGVEEQYF. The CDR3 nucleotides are TGTGCCAGCAGCGCCGGGACAGGGGTCGAAGAGCAGTACTTC.